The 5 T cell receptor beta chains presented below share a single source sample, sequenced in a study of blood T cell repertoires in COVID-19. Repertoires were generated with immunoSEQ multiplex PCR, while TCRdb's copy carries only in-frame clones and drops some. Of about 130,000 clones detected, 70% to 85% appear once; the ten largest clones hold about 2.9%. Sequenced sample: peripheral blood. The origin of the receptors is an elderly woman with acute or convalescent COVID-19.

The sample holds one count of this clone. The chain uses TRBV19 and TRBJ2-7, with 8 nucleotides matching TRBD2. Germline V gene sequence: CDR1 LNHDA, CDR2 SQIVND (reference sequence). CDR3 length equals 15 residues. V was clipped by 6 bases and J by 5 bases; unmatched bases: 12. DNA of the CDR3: TGTGCCAGTAGCCCCCGGGGGGGGTTAAGCGACGAGCAGTACTTC. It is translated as CASSPRGGLSDEQYF. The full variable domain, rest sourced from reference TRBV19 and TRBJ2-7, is DGGITQSPKYLFRKEGQNVTLSCEQNLNHDAMYWYRQDPGQGLRLIYYSQIVNDFQKGDIAEGYSVSREKKESFPLTVTSAQKNPTAFYLCASSPRGGLSDEQYFGPGTRLTVT.

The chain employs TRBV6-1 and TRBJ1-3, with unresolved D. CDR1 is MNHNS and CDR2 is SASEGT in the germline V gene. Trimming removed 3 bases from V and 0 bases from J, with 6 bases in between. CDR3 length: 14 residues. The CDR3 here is CASSDPSSGNTIYF. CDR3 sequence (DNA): TGTGCCAGCAGTGACCCGAGCTCTGGAAACACCATATATTTT.

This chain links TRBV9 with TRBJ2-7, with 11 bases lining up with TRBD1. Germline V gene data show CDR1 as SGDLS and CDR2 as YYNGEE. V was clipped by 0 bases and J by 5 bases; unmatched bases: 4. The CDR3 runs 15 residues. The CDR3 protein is CASSVGGQGANEQYF. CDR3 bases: TGTGCCAGCAGCGTAGGAGGACAGGGGGCGAACGAGCAGTACTTC.

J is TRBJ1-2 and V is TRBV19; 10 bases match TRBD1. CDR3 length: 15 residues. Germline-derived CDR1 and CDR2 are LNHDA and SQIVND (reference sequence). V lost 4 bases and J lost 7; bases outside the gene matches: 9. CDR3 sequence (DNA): TGTGCCAGTAGTACCTCGGACAGGGGGGGCCGTGGCTACACCTTC. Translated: CASSTSDRGGRGYTF. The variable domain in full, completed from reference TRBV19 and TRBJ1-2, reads DGGITQSPKYLFRKEGQNVTLSCEQNLNHDAMYWYRQDPGQGLRLIYYSQIVNDFQKGDIAEGYSVSREKKESFPLTVTSAQKNPTAFYLCASSTSDRGGRGYTFGSGTRLTVV.

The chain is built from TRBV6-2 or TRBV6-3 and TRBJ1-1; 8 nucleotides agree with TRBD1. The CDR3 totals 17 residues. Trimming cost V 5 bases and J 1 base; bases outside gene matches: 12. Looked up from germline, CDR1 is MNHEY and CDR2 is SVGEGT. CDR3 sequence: CASSPFLTGVPNTEAFF. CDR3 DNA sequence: TGTGCCAGCAGTCCCTTCCTGACAGGGGTCCCGAACACTGAAGCTTTCTTT.